This TCR beta chain was documented in a study of OX40 agonist ivuxolimab in advanced cancers. Study results and limitations: Nonresponders, in some cases, also had low normalized T-cell clonal expansion.

The protocol was immunoSEQ multiplex PCR, while the TCRdb copy is restricted to in-frame clones and leaves out a portion. This table holds some 100,000 clones, 90% found once. A word on this clone: Its specificity is unknown.

The CDR3 has 15 residues. The V and J ends lost 6 bases and 8 bases, in that order; junction bases with no gene match: 6. CDR1 is KGHSH, CDR2 LQKENI, per germline. The clonotype originates from an adult with an advanced solid tumor such as melanoma, head and neck, liver or kidney cancer. The rearrangement links TRBV18 to TRBJ2-2; 13 nucleotides align to TRBD2. The starting material was CD4+ or CD8+ T cells sorted from blood, obtained in a trial of the OX40 agonist ivuxolimab. The CDR3 spells CASSTGTSGTGELFF. The CDR3, as DNA: TGTGCCAGCTCGACCGGGACTAGCGGGACTGGGGAGCTGTTTTTT.